The 8 T cell receptor beta chains below were found in one sample sequenced in a study of radiotherapy plus CTLA-4 blockade in lung cancer. This table comes from immunoSEQ multiplex PCR, and its TCRdb copy is limited to in-frame clones, with some not included. The sample has tens of thousands of clones; around 86% are singletons. The sequencing used peripheral blood, collected from a patient treated with radiotherapy plus ipilimumab. These receptor sequences come from a human donor with non-small cell lung cancer that progressed on radiotherapy plus ipilimumab.

This clone was counted a few times. The gene calls are TRBV6-1 and TRBJ1-4, with TRBD1 matching 9 bases. The germline V gene encodes CDR1 MNHNS and CDR2 SASEGT. The CDR3 runs to 14 residues. Trimming at V came to 6 bases and at J to 7 bases, leaving 6 bases not matched to a gene. The CDR3 sequence: CASREGQGVEKLFF. The CDR3, as DNA: TGTGCCAGCAGGGAGGGACAGGGTGTTGAAAAACTGTTTTTT.

The chain employs TRBV6-5 and TRBJ1-3; D gene ambiguous. The CDR3 is made up of 15 amino acids. The germline V and J ends were trimmed by 2 bases and 0 bases, with 8 bases remaining between them. Germline V gene sequence: CDR1 MNHEY, CDR2 SVGAGI. The CDR3 bases are TGTGCCAGCAGTTACGCGGGAGGCTCTGGAAACACCATATATTTT. It yields the protein CASSYAGGSGNTIYF.

CDR3 sequence reads: CASSQGGSGELFF. The CDR3 DNA sequence: TGTGCCAGCAGCCAAGGAGGGTCCGGGGAGCTGTTTTTT. The rearrangement uses TRBV7-7 and TRBJ2-2, with D perhaps TRBD2 (6 bases). Germline values: CDR1 SSHAT, CDR2 FNYEAQ (reference sequence). V gave up 5 bases and J gave up 6 bases, with 10 bases separating them. This CDR3 has 13 residues.

The V gene is TRBV4-3, the J gene TRBJ1-4; 7 nucleotides line up with TRBD1. The CDR3 sequence is 15 residues long. V lost 0 bases, J lost 5 bases, and 3 bases stayed unmatched. CDR1 is LGHNA, CDR2 YSLEER, per germline. The CDR3 DNA reads as TGCGCCAGCAGCCAAGATATGGGACAGAATGAAAAACTGTTTTTT. Protein: CASSQDMGQNEKLFF.

This clone has only a few counts. The chain links TRBV30 to TRBJ1-5; D gene unclear. The V end was cut by 0 bases, the J end by 10 bases, with 13 bases between. The CDR3 length is 13 residues. Germline V gives CDR1 GTSNPN, CDR2 SVGIG (reference sequence). The chain's CDR3 is CAWSVKAARPQHF. The CDR3 nucleotides read TGTGCCTGGAGTGTAAAGGCCGCACGACCCCAGCATTTT.

The V and J genes are TRBV7-2 and TRBJ1-6; D is perhaps TRBD1 (6 bases). Germline V CDR1 and CDR2: SGHTA, FQGNSA. The V and J ends lost 3 bases and 9 bases respectively, with 15 bases between them. The CDR3 extends over 15 amino acids. The CDR3 coding sequence is TGTGCCAGCAGCTTGCTGCAGACACAGGGTTCACCCCTCCACTTT. Protein: CASSLLQTQGSPLHF.

The genes are TRBV4-3 and TRBJ1-1; TRBD1 might be the D (5 bases). The CDR3 covers 14 residues. Trimming took 1 base from V and 5 from J, leaving 11 bases between them. Germline values: CDR1 LGHNA, CDR2 YSLEER. The CDR3 reads CASSQGRGGTEAFF. The DNA for the CDR3 is TGCGCCAGCAGCCAAGGTCGGGGGGGAACTGAAGCTTTCTTT.

The V call is TRBV28, the J call TRBJ1-4; the D gene is possibly TRBD1 (6 bases). Trimming removed 4 bases from V and 8 bases from J, with 17 bases in between. Germline V CDR1 and CDR2: MDHEN, SYDVKM. This CDR3 spans 15 amino acids. CDR3 region: CASSSVTGREEKLFF. CDR3 DNA: TGTGCCAGCAGTTCCGTGACAGGCCGGGAGGAAAAACTGTTTTTT.